This T cell receptor (beta chain) originates from a study of blood T cell repertoires in COVID-19. The overall study: The samples span acute and convalescent COVID-19 from the United States, Italy and Spain.

Clones were sequenced by immunoSEQ multiplex PCR, and TCRdb holds only the in-frame ones, with some missing. The repertoire holds more than 140,000 clones, with roughly 84% as singletons. The V end was cut by 3 bases, the J end by 5 bases, with 14 bases between. CDR1 and CDR2 (germline): LNHDA, SQIVND (reference sequence). The CDR3 is 14 amino acids. The rearrangement uses TRBV19 and TRBJ2-7; D possibly corresponds to TRBD1 (5 bases). The sequenced material came from peripheral blood. The TCR originated in a woman in her forties or fifties in a cohort sampled during active or convalescent COVID-19. The CDR3 DNA reads as TGTGCCAGTAGTATTGGTCAGGGTGACGACGAGCAGTACTTC. This codes for CASSIGQGDDEQYF.